These 10 T cell receptor beta chains were all obtained from the same sample, sequenced in a study of siplizumab effects on memory and regulatory T cells. TCRdb keeps only in-frame clones here, not all; method: immunoSEQ multiplex PCR. This sample has about 87,000 clones, with more than 80% found just once. The specimen was CD4+ T cells sorted from blood. All receptors derive from a human donor in good health.

The V and J genes are TRBV7-2 and TRBJ2-1; 9 bases agree with TRBD2. The germline CDR1 and CDR2 sequences are SGHTA and FQGNSA. This CDR3 spans 15 amino acids. V lost 7 bases to trimming and J lost 1 base; unmatched junction nucleotides: 5. Here the CDR3 DNA reads TGTGCCAGCAAGCTAGCGGGGCAATCCTACAATGAGCAGTTCTTC. Its translation is CASKLAGQSYNEQFF.

The J gene is TRBJ1-2, the V gene TRBV7-6, with 10 positions matching TRBD1. Germline lookup yields CDR1 SGHVS and CDR2 FNYEAQ. Losses at the gene ends were 4 bases for V and 7 bases for J; bases not matched to a gene: 12. CDR3 length equals 16 residues. The CDR3 DNA reads TGTGCCAGCAGCTCCGGGACAGGGGCTGCCCGCGGTGGCTACACCTTC. It encodes CASSSGTGAARGGYTF.

The sample holds one count of this clone. This chain joins TRBV30 and TRBJ2-3; 8 bases are a match to TRBD2. The V segment lost 0 bases and the J segment 4 bases; nucleotides outside the gene matches: 18. The CDR3 loop spans 19 amino acids. Germline lookup yields CDR1 GTSNPN and CDR2 SVGIG (reference sequence). CDR3 residues: CAWSVLPGRAGFQADTQYF. The CDR3 DNA follows: TGTGCCTGGAGTGTACTGCCCGGGAGGGCTGGTTTTCAGGCAGATACGCAGTATTTT. Full variable domain (remainder filled in from reference TRBV30 and TRBJ2-3): SQTIHQWPATLVQPVGSPLSLECTVEGTSNPNLYWYRQAAGRGLQLLFYSVGIGQISSEVPQNLSASRPQDRQFILSSKKLLLSDSGFYLCAWSVLPGRAGFQADTQYFGPGTRLTVL.

The chain combines TRBV14 with TRBJ2-3, with TRBD1 matching over 7 bases. This CDR3 comprises 16 residues. The trim removed 4 bases at V and 4 bases at J, leaving 11 bases unmatched. Per the germline V gene, CDR1 is SGHDN and CDR2 is FVKESK. CDR3 in amino acids: CASSPRTGQTSDTQYF. The CDR3, as DNA: TGTGCCAGCAGCCCCCGGACAGGACAAACATCAGATACGCAGTATTTT.

This rearrangement joins TRBV5-4 to TRBJ1-2, with 11 bases fitting TRBD1. Germline V gene data show CDR1 as SGHNT and CDR2 as YYREEE (reference sequence). The V segment lost 4 bases and the J segment 5 bases; nucleotides outside the gene matches: 7. The CDR3 extends over 15 amino acids. As DNA, the CDR3 is TGTGCCAGCAGCCCTGGACAGGGGGCGTATTATGGCTACACCTTC. Protein product: CASSPGQGAYYGYTF.

The genes are TRBV19 and TRBJ1-5, with D uncertain. The CDR3 is 18 residues long. The V gene's germline CDR1 is LNHDA and CDR2 SQIVND (reference sequence). V was trimmed by 3 bases and J by 0 bases, leaving 18 bases between them. For the CDR3, the DNA is TGTGCCAGTAGTATCGGCAATCCGTCTAGATCTAGCAATCAGCCCCAGCATTTT. Residues: CASSIGNPSRSSNQPQHF.

This chain links TRBV6-4 with TRBJ2-1; D may match TRBD1 or TRBD2 (5 bases each). The CDR3 contains 18 residues. V lost 5 bases to trimming and J lost 4 bases, with 24 bases between them. Germline V gives CDR1 MRHNA, CDR2 SNTAGT. CDR3 loop: CASSPQPGPSAEYNEQFF. CDR3 nucleotides: TGTGCCAGCAGTCCCCAACCGGGGCCATCGGCGGAGTACAATGAGCAGTTCTTC.

The chain has TRBV6-1 and TRBJ1-5; TRBD1 might be the D (5 bases). The ends were cut back, 6 bases at V and 5 bases at J, with 14 bases in the middle. The CDR3 loop spans 14 amino acids. Per the germline V gene, CDR1 is MNHNS and CDR2 is SASEGT. DNA of the CDR3: TGTGCCAGCAGGGACCCACAGGAGTATCAGCCCCAGCATTTT. Its protein is CASRDPQEYQPQHF.

The chain recombines TRBV4-1 with TRBJ2-5; tentative D call: TRBD2 (5 bases). The CDR3 runs 16 residues. Trimming stripped 0 bases from V and 5 bases from J, with 16 bases between. CDR1 is MGHRA, CDR2 YSYEKL, per germline. The CDR3 here is CASSQEPPPPGETQYF. DNA for the CDR3: TGCGCCAGCAGCCAAGAGCCCCCCCCGCCGGGGGAGACCCAGTACTTC.

J is TRBJ1-1 and V is TRBV5-1; D is unclear. The V gene lost 1 base and the J gene lost 1 base, with 8 bases spanning the gap. CDR3 length: 14 amino acids. The germline V gene encodes CDR1 SGHRS and CDR2 YFSETQ. The CDR3 DNA reads as TGCGCCAGCAGCTTGTTATCGCGGAACACTGAAGCTTTCTTT. This translates into CASSLLSRNTEAFF.